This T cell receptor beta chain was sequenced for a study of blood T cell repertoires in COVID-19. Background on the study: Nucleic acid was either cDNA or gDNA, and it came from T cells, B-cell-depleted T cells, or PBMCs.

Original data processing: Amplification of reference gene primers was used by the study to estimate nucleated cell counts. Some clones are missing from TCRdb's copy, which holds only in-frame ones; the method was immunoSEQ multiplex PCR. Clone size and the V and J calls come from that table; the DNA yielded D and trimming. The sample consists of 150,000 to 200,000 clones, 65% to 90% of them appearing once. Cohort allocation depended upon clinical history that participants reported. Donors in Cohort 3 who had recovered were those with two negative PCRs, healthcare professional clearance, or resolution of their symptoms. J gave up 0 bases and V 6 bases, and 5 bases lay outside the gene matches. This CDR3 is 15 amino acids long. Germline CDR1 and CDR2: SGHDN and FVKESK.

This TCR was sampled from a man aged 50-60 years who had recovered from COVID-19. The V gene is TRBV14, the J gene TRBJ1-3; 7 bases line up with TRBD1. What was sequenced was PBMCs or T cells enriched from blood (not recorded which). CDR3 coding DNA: TGTGCCAGCAGTGAACAGGGGAGCTCTGGAAACACCATATATTTT. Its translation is CASSEQGSSGNTIYF.